These 14 T cell receptor beta chains share one sample of origin, sequenced in a study of cytomegalovirus exposure and HLA in healthy donors. Vbeta (60) and Jbeta (13) primers were used in the PCR. Sequenced by immunoSEQ multiplex PCR; TCRdb stores in-frame clones only, minus some. Among approximately 120,000 clones listed, over 15% were seen once. Input material: PBMCs. The receptors derive from a female donor in good health and CMV-seropositive.

This chain links TRBV28 with TRBJ2-7; 10 nucleotides line up with TRBD1. With 5 bases clipped from V and 8 bases from J, the junction kept 12 bases outside the gene matches. CDR1 and CDR2 (germline): MDHEN, SYDVKM. This CDR3 is 15 amino acids long. DNA of the CDR3: TGTGCCAGCAGTATAACCGGGACAGGGGCCGGCCAGCAGTACTTC. It yields the protein CASSITGTGAGQQYF.

The rearrangement uses TRBV29-1 and TRBJ2-3; the match to TRBD2 covers 7 bases. The CDR3 is 14 residues long. Germline values: CDR1 SQVTM, CDR2 ANQGSEA. The ends lost 6 bases at V and 0 bases at J; junction bases unmatched: 6. The CDR3 DNA is TGCAGCGTGGGGGGGAAATGGAGCACAGATACGCAGTATTTT. Its protein product is CSVGGKWSTDTQYF.

In this sample, this clone turned up a few times. This rearrangement joins TRBV4-2 to TRBJ1-1; unclear D gene. This CDR3 spans 14 amino acids. CDR1 is LGHNA and CDR2 is YNFKEQ in the germline V gene. Trimming took off 0 bases at V and 6 bases at J, with 11 bases between the two ends. The CDR3 protein is CASSQDGGVAEAFF. CDR3 bases: TGTGCCAGCAGCCAAGATGGCGGGGTAGCTGAAGCTTTCTTT.

This clone was found a few times. The rearrangement joins TRBV5-6 to TRBJ1-2; possibly TRBD1 for D (5 bases). This CDR3 has 15 residues. Trimming removed 4 bases from V and 4 bases from J, with 17 bases in between. Per the germline V gene, CDR1 is SGHDT and CDR2 is YYEEEE. The CDR3 DNA reads as TGTGCCAGCAGCCCGTACGGGGGGAAAGTCTATGGCTACACCTTC. This sequence encodes CASSPYGGKVYGYTF.

In nucleotides, the CDR3 is TGCGCCAGCAGCTTACCTAACAGGAGCCATCAACGGTACGAGCAGTACTTC. This translates into CASSLPNRSHQRYEQYF. The chain combines TRBV5-1 with TRBJ2-7; a possible D gene is TRBD1 (5 bases). V was cut by 2 bases and J by 4 bases, with 22 bases left in between. Germline V gene lookup returns CDR1 SGHRS and CDR2 YFSETQ. This CDR3 region has 17 residues. The full variable domain, its missing parts supplied by reference TRBV5-1 and TRBJ2-7, is KAGVTQTPRYLIKTRGQQVTLSCSPISGHRSVSWYQQTPGQGLQFLFEYFSETQRNKGNFPGRFSGRQFSNSRSEMNVSTLELGDSALYLCASSLPNRSHQRYEQYFGPGTRLTVT.

This chain uses TRBV7-9 with TRBJ1-2, with 8 bases aligning to TRBD1. The CDR3 contains 14 residues. The trim removed 3 bases at V and 2 bases at J, leaving 2 bases unmatched. Germline V gene sequence: CDR1 SEHNR, CDR2 FQNEAQ (reference sequence). The CDR3 is CASSFRTGNYGYTF. The CDR3 nucleotides are TGTGCCAGCAGCTTCCGGACAGGGAACTATGGCTACACCTTC.

The V call is TRBV27, the J call TRBJ2-7; 9 bases are a match to TRBD1. Germline V gene lookup returns CDR1 MNHEY and CDR2 SMNVEV (reference sequence). V shed 1 base and J 5 bases; nucleotides not matched to a gene: 6. This CDR3 spans 15 amino acids. The CDR3 nucleotides read TGTGCCAGCAGTTTATGGGGACAGGGCCCCCACGAGCAGTACTTC. Translating it yields CASSLWGQGPHEQYF.

The V gene is TRBV27, the J gene TRBJ1-1, with 9 positions matching TRBD1. CDR1 MNHEY and CDR2 SMNVEV come from the germline V gene (reference sequence). The junction had 2 bases not matched to a gene; V was cut back by 7 bases and J by 5 bases. The CDR3 is made up of 12 amino acids. The CDR3 spells CASKTGGTEAFF. CDR3 bases: TGTGCCAGCAAGACAGGGGGAACTGAAGCTTTCTTT.

The chain joins TRBV9 to TRBJ1-1; 8 nucleotides align to TRBD1. CDR3 length: 13 amino acids. Germline V lookup: CDR1 SGDLS, CDR2 YYNGEE. V trimming: 0 bases; J trimming: 11 bases; junction bases outside the gene matches: 6. Here the CDR3 DNA reads TGTGCCAGCAGCGTAGTGGCAGGGGGCACGGCTTTCTTT. Amino acid sequence: CASSVVAGGTAFF.

The V and J genes are TRBV6-1 and TRBJ2-7; 9 bases line up with TRBD1. This CDR3 is built from 16 residues. Germline V lookup: CDR1 MNHNS, CDR2 SASEGT. The V segment lost 4 bases and the J segment 0 bases; nucleotides outside the gene matches: 7. CDR3 DNA sequence: TGTGCCAGCAGTGGGGGGGGACAGGGATTCTCCTACGAGCAGTACTTC. Translation: CASSGGGQGFSYEQYF.

This clone turned up a few times. The V and J genes are TRBV14 and TRBJ1-1; TRBD1 matches 11 bases. The length of the CDR3 is 15 residues. V gave up 4 bases and J gave up 8 bases; unmatched junction bases: 9. CDR1 and CDR2 (germline): SGHDN, FVKESK. Here the CDR3 DNA reads TGTGCCAGCAGCCTTGTTCCGGGACAGGGGGTGGAAGCTTTCTTT. Its protein product is CASSLVPGQGVEAFF.

This clone has a handful of counts. The rearrangement joins TRBV6-1 to TRBJ2-5; TRBD1 matches 7 bases. The junction had 5 bases not matched to a gene; V was cut back by 6 bases and J by 1 base. Germline assignment: CDR1 MNHNS and CDR2 SASEGT. The CDR3 consists of 14 residues. DNA for the CDR3: TGTGCCAGCAGCCGGGACAGACTCCAAGAGACCCAGTACTTC. Protein: CASSRDRLQETQYF.

This clone was counted between two and nine times. The CDR3 coding sequence is TGTGCCAGCAGCTGGGAGGGGACTAGCGGTCGTATCGAGCAGTTCTTC. This sequence encodes CASSWEGTSGRIEQFF. V gene TRBV5-4 combines with J gene TRBJ2-1, with 11 bases that match TRBD2. CDR1 is SGHNT and CDR2 is YYREEE in the germline V gene (reference sequence). V trimming: 3 bases; J trimming: 10 bases; junction bases outside the gene matches: 12. This CDR3 contains 16 residues.

This chain connects TRBV27 to TRBJ2-6; no firm D call. Germline assignment: CDR1 MNHEY and CDR2 SMNVEV (reference sequence). This CDR3 region has 14 residues. V lost 6 bases and J 0 bases, leaving 6 bases between the germline ends. DNA of the CDR3: TGTGCCAGCAGGCGTATCTCTGGGGCCAACGTCCTGACTTTC. It specifies CASRRISGANVLTF.